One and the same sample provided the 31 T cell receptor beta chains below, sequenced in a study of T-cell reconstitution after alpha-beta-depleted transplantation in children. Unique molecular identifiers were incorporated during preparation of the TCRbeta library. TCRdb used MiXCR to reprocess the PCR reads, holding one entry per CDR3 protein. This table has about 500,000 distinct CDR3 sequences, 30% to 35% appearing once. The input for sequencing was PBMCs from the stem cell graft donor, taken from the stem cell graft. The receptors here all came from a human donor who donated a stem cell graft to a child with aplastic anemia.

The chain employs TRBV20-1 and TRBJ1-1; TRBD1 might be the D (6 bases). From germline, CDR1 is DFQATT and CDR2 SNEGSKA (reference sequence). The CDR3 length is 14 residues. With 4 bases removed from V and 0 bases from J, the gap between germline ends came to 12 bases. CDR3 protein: CSAKSQGMNTEAFF. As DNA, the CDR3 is TGCAGTGCTAAATCTCAGGGGATGAACACTGAAGCTTTCTTT.

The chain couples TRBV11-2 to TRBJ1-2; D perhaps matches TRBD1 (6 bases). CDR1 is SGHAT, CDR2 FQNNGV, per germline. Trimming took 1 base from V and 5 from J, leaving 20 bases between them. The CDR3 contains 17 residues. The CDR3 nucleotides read TGTGCCAGCAGCTTAGCCAATCAGGACAGATTTCCGTATGGCTACACCTTC. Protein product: CASSLANQDRFPYGYTF. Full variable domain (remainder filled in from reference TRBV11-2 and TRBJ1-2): EAGVAQSPRYKIIEKRQSVAFWCNPISGHATLYWYQQILGQGPKLLIQFQNNGVVDDSQLPKDRFSAERLKGVDSTLKIQPAKLEDSAVYLCASSLANQDRFPYGYTFGSGTRLTVV.

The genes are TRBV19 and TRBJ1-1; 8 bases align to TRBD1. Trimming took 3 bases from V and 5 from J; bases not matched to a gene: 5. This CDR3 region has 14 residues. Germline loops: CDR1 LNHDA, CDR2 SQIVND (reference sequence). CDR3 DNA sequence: TGTGCCAGTAGTATTCAGGGGGCTGGGACTGAAGCTTTCTTT. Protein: CASSIQGAGTEAFF. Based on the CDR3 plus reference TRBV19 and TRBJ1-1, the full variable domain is DGGITQSPKYLFRKEGQNVTLSCEQNLNHDAMYWYRQDPGQGLRLIYYSQIVNDFQKGDIAEGYSVSREKKESFPLTVTSAQKNPTAFYLCASSIQGAGTEAFFGQGTRLTVV.

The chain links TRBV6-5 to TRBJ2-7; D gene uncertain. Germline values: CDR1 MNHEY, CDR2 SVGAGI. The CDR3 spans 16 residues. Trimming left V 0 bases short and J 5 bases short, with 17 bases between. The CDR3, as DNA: TGTGCCAGCAGTTACTCGCTAGACACCACGACCCACGAGCAGTACTTC. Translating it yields CASSYSLDTTTHEQYF.

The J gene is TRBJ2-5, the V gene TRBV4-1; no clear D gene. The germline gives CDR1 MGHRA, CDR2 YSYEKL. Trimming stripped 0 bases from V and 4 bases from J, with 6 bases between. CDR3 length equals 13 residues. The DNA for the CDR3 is TGCGCCAGCAGCCAAGATTATAGAGAGACCCAGTACTTC. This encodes CASSQDYRETQYF.

CDR3 loop: CASSLAGYSLGGNRGHTIYF. CDR3 nucleotide sequence: TGTGCCAGCAGTTTAGCAGGGTATTCGCTCGGTGGGAACCGGGGACACACCATATATTTT. The chain links TRBV12-3 or TRBV12-4 to TRBJ1-3, with D possibly TRBD1 on 5 matching bases. CDR3 length equals 20 residues. Trimming removed 0 bases at V and 8 bases at J, with 29 bases between.

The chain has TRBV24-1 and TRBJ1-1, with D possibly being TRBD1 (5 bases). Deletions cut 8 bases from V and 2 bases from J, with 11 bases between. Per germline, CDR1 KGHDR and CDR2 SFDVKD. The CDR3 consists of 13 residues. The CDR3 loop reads CATKEGRNTEAFF. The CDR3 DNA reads TGTGCCACCAAGGAGGGGCGAAACACTGAAGCTTTCTTT.

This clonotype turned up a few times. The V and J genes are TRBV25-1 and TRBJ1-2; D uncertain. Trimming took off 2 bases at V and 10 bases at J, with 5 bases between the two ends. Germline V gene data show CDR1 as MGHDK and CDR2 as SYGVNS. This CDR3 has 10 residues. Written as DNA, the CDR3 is TGTGCCAGCAGTGAAGGGGTCTACACCTTC. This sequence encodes CASSEGVYTF.

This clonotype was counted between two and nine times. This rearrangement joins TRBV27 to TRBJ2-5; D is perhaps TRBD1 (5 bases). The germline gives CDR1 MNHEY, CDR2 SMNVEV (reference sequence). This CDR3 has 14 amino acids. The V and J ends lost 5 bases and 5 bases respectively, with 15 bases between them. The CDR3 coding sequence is TGTGCCAGCAGTACCAGGGAATATCTGGAGACCCAGTACTTC. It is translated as CASSTREYLETQYF.

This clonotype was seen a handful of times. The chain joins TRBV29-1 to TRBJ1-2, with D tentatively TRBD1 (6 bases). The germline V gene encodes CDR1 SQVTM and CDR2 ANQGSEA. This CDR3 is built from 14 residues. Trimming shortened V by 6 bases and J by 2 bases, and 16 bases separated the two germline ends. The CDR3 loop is CSVLEGGTNYGYTF. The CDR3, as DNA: TGCAGCGTCCTGGAGGGGGGTACAAACTATGGCTACACCTTC.

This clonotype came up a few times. CDR3 nucleotide sequence: TGTGCCACCAGCAGAGATTGGGCTAGCGACCAAGAGACCCAGTACTTC. Residues: CATSRDWASDQETQYF. J is TRBJ2-5 and V is TRBV15; tentative D call: TRBD2 (6 bases). V shed 0 bases and J shed 0 bases, with 11 bases lying between them. The germline V gene encodes CDR1 LNHNV and CDR2 YYDKDF (reference sequence). The CDR3 runs to 16 residues. The whole variable domain, remainder taken from reference TRBV15 and TRBJ2-5, is DAMVIQNPRYQVTQFGKPVTLSCSQTLNHNVMYWYQQKSSQAPKLLFHYYDKDFNNEADTPDNFQSRRPNTSFCFLDIRSPGLGDTAMYLCATSRDWASDQETQYFGPGTRLLVL.

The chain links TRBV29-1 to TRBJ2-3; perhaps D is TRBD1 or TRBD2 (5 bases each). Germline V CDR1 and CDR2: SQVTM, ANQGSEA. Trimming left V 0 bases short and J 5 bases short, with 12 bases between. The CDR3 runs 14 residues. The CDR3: CSVEDWGTLDTQYF. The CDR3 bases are TGCAGCGTTGAAGATTGGGGGACCCTAGATACGCAGTATTTT.

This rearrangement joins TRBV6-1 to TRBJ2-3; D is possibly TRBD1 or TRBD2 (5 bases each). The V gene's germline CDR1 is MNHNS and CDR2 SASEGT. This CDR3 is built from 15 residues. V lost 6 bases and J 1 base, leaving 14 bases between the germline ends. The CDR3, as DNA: TGTGCCAGCAGGGCCCCGGGACGCGGCACAGATACGCAGTATTTT. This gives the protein CASRAPGRGTDTQYF.

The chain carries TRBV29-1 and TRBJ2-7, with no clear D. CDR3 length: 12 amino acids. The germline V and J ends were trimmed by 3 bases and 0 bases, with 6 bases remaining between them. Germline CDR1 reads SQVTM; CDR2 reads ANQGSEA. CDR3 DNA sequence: TGCAGCGTTGAGACGGACTCCTACGAGCAGTACTTC. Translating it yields CSVETDSYEQYF.

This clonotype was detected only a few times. The CDR3 reads CASSESILAGTDTQYF. DNA for the CDR3: TGTGCCAGCAGTGAATCCATCTTAGCGGGAACAGATACGCAGTATTTT. This chain joins TRBV25-1 and TRBJ2-3, with 8 positions matching TRBD2. From germline, CDR1 is MGHDK and CDR2 SYGVNS. V lost 1 base to trimming and J lost 3 bases; unmatched junction nucleotides: 6. This CDR3 contains 16 residues. Using reference TRBV25-1 and TRBJ2-3 for the parts outside the CDR3, the full variable domain is EADIYQTPRYLVIGTGKKITLECSQTMGHDKMYWYQQDPGMELHLIHYSYGVNSTEKGDLSSESTVSRIRTEHFPLTLESARPSHTSQYLCASSESILAGTDTQYFGPGTRLTVL.

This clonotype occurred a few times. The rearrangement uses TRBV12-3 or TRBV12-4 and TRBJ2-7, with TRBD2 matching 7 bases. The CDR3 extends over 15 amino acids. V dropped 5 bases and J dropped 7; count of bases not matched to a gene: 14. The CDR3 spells CASSRRAGVLAEQYF. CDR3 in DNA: TGTGCCAGCAGTCGTAGGGCGGGAGTTTTGGCTGAGCAGTACTTC.

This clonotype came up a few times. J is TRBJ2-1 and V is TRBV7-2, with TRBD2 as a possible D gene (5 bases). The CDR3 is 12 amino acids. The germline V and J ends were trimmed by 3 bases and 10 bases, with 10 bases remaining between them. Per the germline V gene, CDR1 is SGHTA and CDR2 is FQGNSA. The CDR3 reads CASSLQRREQFF. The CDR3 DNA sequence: TGTGCCAGCAGCTTGCAGAGGAGGGAGCAGTTCTTC.

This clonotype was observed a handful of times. DNA for the CDR3: TGTGCCAGCAGCCCACGACAGACAGACAACACTGAAGCTTTCTTT. Its protein product is CASSPRQTDNTEAFF. The rearrangement joins TRBV7-2 to TRBJ1-1, with a weak D call TRBD1 (5 bases). Germline lookup yields CDR1 SGHTA and CDR2 FQGNSA. The V and J ends lost 5 bases and 2 bases respectively, with 15 bases between them. This CDR3 comprises 15 residues.

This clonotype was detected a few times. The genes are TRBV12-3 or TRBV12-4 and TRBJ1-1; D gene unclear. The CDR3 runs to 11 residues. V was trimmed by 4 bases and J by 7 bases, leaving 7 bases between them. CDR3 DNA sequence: TGTGCCAGCAGTTCCCGAATTGAAGCTTTCTTT. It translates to CASSSRIEAFF.

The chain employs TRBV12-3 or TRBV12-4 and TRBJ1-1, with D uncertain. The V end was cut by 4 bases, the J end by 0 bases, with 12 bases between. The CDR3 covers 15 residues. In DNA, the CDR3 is TGTGCCAGCAGTTCCCCTGGCACCATGAACACTGAAGCTTTCTTT. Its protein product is CASSSPGTMNTEAFF.

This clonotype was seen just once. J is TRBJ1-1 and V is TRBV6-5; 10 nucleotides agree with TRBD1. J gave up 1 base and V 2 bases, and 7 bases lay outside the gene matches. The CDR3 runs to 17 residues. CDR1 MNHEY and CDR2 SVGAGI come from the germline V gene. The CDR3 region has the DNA TGTGCCAGCAGTTACGTCGGGGACAGGGGCCCGAACACTGAAGCTTTCTTT. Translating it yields CASSYVGDRGPNTEAFF.

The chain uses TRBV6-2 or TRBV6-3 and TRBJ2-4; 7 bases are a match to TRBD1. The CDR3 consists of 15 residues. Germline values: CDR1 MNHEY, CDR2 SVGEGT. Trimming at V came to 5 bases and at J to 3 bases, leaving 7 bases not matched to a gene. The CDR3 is CASSHQGVGKNIQYF. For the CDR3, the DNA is TGTGCCAGCAGTCACCAGGGGGTTGGCAAAAACATTCAGTACTTC.

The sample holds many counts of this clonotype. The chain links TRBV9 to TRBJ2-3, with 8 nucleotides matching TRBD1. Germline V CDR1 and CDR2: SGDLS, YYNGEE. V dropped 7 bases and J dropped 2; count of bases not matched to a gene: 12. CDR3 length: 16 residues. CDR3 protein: CASSLARDRLTDTQYF. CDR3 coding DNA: TGTGCCAGCTCCTTGGCCCGGGACAGGCTCACAGATACGCAGTATTTT.

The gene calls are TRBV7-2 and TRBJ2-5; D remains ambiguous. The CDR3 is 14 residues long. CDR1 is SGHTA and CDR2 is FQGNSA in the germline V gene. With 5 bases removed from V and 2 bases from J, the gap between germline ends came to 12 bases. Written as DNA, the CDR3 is TGTGCCAGCAGCCTGACCTTCAATCAAGAGACCCAGTACTTC. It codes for CASSLTFNQETQYF.

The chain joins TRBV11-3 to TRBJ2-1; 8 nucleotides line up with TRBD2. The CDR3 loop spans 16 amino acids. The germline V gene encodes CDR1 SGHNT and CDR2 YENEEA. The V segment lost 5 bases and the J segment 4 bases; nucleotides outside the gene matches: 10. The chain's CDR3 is CASSLTGGAVYNEQFF. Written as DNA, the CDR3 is TGTGCCAGCAGCCTCACCGGGGGGGCGGTTTACAATGAGCAGTTCTTC.

CDR3 in DNA: TGTGCCAGCAGTGCAATCCGACAGGGTACTGAAGCTTTCTTT. Its protein is CASSAIRQGTEAFF. The genes are TRBV6-2 or TRBV6-3 and TRBJ1-1; 7 nucleotides align to TRBD1. From germline, CDR1 is MNHEY and CDR2 SVGEGT. Trimming took 5 bases from V and 5 from J; bases not matched to a gene: 8. This CDR3 contains 14 residues.

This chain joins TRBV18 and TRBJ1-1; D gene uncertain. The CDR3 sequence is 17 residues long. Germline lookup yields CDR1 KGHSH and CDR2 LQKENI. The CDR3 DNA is TGTGCTTCAAGTCACTCCCTAAGAAGCGGCCAGAACACTGAAGCTTTCTTT. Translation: CASSHSLRSGQNTEAFF.

DNA for the CDR3: TGCAGCGTTGTGGTACCCGGCTACAATGAGCAGTTCTTC. Protein sequence: CSVVVPGYNEQFF. This rearrangement joins TRBV29-1 to TRBJ2-1; no firm D call. This CDR3 spans 13 amino acids. Trimming stripped 4 bases from V and 3 bases from J, with 10 bases between. Germline CDR1 SQVTM, CDR2 ANQGSEA.

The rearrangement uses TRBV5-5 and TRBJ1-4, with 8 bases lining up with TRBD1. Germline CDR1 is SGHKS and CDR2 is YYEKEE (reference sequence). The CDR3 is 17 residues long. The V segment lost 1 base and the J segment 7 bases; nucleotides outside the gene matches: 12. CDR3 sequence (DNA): TGTGCCAGCAGCTTGAGCCAGGGGGCGGAGGTCGGTGAAAAACTGTTTTTT. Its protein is CASSLSQGAEVGEKLFF.

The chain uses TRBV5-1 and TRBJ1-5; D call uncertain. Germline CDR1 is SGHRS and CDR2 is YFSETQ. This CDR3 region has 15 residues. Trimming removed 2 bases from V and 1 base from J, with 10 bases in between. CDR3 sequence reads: CASSLAGKSNQPQHF. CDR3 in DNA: TGCGCCAGCAGCTTAGCGGGGAAAAGCAATCAGCCCCAGCATTTT.

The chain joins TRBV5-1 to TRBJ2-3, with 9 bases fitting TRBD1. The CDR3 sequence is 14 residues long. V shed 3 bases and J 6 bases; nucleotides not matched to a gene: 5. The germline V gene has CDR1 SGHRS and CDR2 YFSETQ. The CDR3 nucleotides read TGCGCCAGCAGCTCCCGGGACAGGGACGATACGCAGTATTTT. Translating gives CASSSRDRDDTQYF.